The present T cell receptor (beta chain) was sequenced within a study of T cells expressing NK-cell markers. Germline V CDR1 and CDR2: SNHLY, FYNNEI. The CDR3 has 14 residues. A remark on this clonotype: Antigen unknown.

A 5'RACE template switching approach incorporating UMIs was used to make TCR beta cDNA. TCRdb reprocessed the 5' RACE reads and stores each CDR3 protein as one record, lacking DNA. This sample's table reports 550,000 to 600,000 distinct CDR3 sequences. Overall study findings and caveats: The CD3+CD56-NKG2C+ fraction of a handful of donors was also led by these clonotypes. Dominant NKG2C+ clonotypes in about 6 donors made up about 1.0-7.5% of CD8+ T cells.

The source material was blood T cells: a sorted CD56 or NKG2C T cell subset, CD4+ or CD8+ T cells, or bulk PBMC T cells (not recorded which). The TCR originated in a man aged 18-30 years in good health. The V call is TRBV2, the J call TRBJ2-5. This CDR3 is CASSDRRFQETQYF.